This T cell receptor (beta chain) was captured by sequencing in a study of blood T cell repertoires in COVID-19. Background on the study: Both acute and convalescent COVID-19 samples were obtained from the United States, Italy and Spain. T cells, B-cell-depleted T cells, or PBMCs provided the cDNA or gDNA that served as material.

Methods used by the authors: Amplifying reference gene primers gave estimates of nucleated cell counts. Clones were sequenced by immunoSEQ multiplex PCR, and TCRdb holds only the in-frame ones, with some missing. V, J and clone size are those of that table, while D and trimming were read from the DNA. The sample carries around 200,000 clones, 80% to 85% recorded once. This CDR3 has 16 residues. CDR1 and CDR2 from the germline V gene are SGHTA and FQGNSA. Losses at the gene ends were 1 base for V and 2 bases for J; bases not matched to a gene: 4. The specimen was peripheral blood. This receptor was obtained from a man aged 50 to 60 with active or convalescent COVID-19. The chain joins TRBV7-2 to TRBJ2-1; TRBD2 matches 8 bases. CDR3 coding DNA: TGTGCCAGCAGCTTAGGTAGCGGGATACCCTACAATGAGCAGTTCTTC. It specifies CASSLGSGIPYNEQFF. Together with reference TRBV7-2 and TRBJ2-1, the CDR3 gives the full variable domain: GAGVSQSPSNKVTEKGKDVELRCDPISGHTALYWYRQSLGQGLEFLIYFQGNSAPDKSGLPSDRFSAERTGGSVSTLTIQRTQQEDSAVYLCASSLGSGIPYNEQFFGPGTRLTVL.